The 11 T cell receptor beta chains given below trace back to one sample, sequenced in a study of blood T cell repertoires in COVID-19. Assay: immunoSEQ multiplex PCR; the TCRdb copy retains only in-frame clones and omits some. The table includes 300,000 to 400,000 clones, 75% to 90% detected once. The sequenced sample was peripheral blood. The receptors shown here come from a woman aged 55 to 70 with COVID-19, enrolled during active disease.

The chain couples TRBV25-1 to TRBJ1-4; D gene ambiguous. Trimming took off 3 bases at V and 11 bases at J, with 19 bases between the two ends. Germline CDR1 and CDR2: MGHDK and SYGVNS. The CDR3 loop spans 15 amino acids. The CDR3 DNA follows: TGTGCCAGCAGTGACTTCCCCGCCAGGCAGGATAAACTGTTTTTT. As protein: CASSDFPARQDKLFF.

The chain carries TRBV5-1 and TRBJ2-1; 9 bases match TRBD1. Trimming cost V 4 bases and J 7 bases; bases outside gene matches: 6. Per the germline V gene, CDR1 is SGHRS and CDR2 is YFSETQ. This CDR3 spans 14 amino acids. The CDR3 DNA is TGCGCCAGCAGCCCGGGACAGGGTTTGAATGAGCAGTTCTTC. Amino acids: CASSPGQGLNEQFF.

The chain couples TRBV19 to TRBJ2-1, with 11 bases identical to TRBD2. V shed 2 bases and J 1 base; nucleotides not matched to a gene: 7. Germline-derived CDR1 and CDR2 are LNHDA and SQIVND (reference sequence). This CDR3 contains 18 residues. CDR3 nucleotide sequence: TGTGCCAGTAGTATAAGGCTAGCGGGGGGCCTATCCTACAATGAGCAGTTCTTC. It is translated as CASSIRLAGGLSYNEQFF. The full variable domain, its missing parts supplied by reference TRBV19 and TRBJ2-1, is DGGITQSPKYLFRKEGQNVTLSCEQNLNHDAMYWYRQDPGQGLRLIYYSQIVNDFQKGDIAEGYSVSREKKESFPLTVTSAQKNPTAFYLCASSIRLAGGLSYNEQFFGPGTRLTVL.

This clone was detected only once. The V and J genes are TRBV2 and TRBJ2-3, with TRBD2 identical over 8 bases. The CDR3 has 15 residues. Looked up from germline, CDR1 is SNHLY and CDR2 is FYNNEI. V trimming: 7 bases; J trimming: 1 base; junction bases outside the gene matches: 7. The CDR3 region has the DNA TGTGCCAGCATCATGGGGCGGGGGGGCACAGATACGCAGTATTTT. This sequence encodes CASIMGRGGTDTQYF. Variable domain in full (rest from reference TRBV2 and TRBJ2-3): EPEVTQTPSHQVTQMGQEVILRCVPISNHLYFYWYRQILGQKVEFLVSFYNNEISEKSEIFDDQFSVERPDGSNFTLKIRSTKLEDSAMYFCASIMGRGGTDTQYFGPGTRLTVL.

For the CDR3, the DNA is TGTGCCAGCAGCTACCGGGACAGGGGAGCCGGGGAGCTGTTTTTT. This codes for CASSYRDRGAGELFF. The rearrangement joins TRBV6-6 to TRBJ2-2, with TRBD1 matching over 10 bases. The germline V gene has CDR1 MNHNY and CDR2 SVGAGI (reference sequence). Trimming removed 6 bases from V and 6 bases from J; junction bases left unmatched: 7. The CDR3 loop spans 15 amino acids.

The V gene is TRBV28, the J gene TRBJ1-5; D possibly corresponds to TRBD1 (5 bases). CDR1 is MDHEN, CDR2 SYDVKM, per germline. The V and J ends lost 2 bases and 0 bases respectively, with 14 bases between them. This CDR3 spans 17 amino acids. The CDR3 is CASSLRAWGLSNQPQHF. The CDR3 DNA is TGTGCCAGCAGTTTAAGAGCTTGGGGACTTAGCAATCAGCCCCAGCATTTT. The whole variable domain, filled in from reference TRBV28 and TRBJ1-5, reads DVKVTQSSRYLVKRTGEKVFLECVQDMDHENMFWYRQDPGLGLRLIYFSYDVKMKEKGDIPEGYSVSREKKERFSLILESASTNQTSMYLCASSLRAWGLSNQPQHFGDGTRLSIL.

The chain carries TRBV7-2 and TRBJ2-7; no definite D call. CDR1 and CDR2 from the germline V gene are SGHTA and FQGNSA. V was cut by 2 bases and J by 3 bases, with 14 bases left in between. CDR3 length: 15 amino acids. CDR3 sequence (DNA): TGTGCCAGCAGCTTATCAGGATACTCCGACTACGAGCAGTACTTC. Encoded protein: CASSLSGYSDYEQYF.

In DNA form, the CDR3 reads TGTGCCAGCAGCGCAGGACAGGGTCTGTACTTC. It encodes CASSAGQGLYF. The rearrangement uses TRBV9 and TRBJ2-7, with TRBD1 matching 8 bases. Germline V gives CDR1 SGDLS, CDR2 YYNGEE. After removal of 3 bases from V and 12 bases from J, the junction contained 5 bases not matched to a gene. CDR3 length: 11 amino acids.

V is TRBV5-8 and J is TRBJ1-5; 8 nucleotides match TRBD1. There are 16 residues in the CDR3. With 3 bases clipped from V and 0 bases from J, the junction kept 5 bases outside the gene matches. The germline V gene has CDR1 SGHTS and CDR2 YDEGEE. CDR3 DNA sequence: TGTGCCAGCAGCTACCGACAGGGGTATAGCAATCAGCCCCAGCATTTT. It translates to CASSYRQGYSNQPQHF.

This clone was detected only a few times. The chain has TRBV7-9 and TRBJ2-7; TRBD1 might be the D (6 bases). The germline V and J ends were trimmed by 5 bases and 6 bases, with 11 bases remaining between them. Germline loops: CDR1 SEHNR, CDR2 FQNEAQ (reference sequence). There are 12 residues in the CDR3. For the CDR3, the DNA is TGTGCCAGCAGCCAAACAGGGTCCGAGCAGTACTTC. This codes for CASSQTGSEQYF.

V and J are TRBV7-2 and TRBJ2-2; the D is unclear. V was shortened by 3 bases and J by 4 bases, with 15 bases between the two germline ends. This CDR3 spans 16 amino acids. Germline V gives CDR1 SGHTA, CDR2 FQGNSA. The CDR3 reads CASSLKSTPSTGELFF. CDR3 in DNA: TGTGCCAGCAGCTTGAAGAGCACTCCGAGCACCGGGGAGCTGTTTTTT.